This T cell receptor beta chain originates from a study of blood T cells in healthy people across ages. Findings of the study overall: As naive T cell percentage varied, TCR beta diversity correlated strongly with it. It was not possible, with unsorted PBMCs, to conclusively compare naive and antigen-experienced cells.

Each sample used at least 6.5 million PBMCs. V shed 0 bases, J shed 1 base, and the junction held 2 bases outside the gene matches. The germline V gene has CDR1 LGHNA and CDR2 YNFKEQ. The CDR3 consists of 15 residues. A second PCR of 7 to 11 cycles used a sample-barcoded 5' primer and a J-beta primer mix. The template-switch adaptor was a 5' adaptor with 12 random nucleotides. It tagged each cDNA molecule. One entry per CDR3 protein, called by TCRdb with MiXCR from the 5' RACE reads. The sample yields 1.5 million to 1.9 million distinct CDR3 sequences, 40% to 45% seen once. This clonotype was seen only once. Its antigen is undetermined.

Sequenced material: blood. This TCR derives from a young woman in good health. The J gene is TRBJ1-1, the V gene TRBV4-2, with TRBD1 matching 7 bases. CDR3 region: CASSQEGGTNTEAFF. As DNA, the CDR3 is TGTGCCAGCAGCCAAGAAGGGGGCACGAACACTGAAGCTTTCTTT.